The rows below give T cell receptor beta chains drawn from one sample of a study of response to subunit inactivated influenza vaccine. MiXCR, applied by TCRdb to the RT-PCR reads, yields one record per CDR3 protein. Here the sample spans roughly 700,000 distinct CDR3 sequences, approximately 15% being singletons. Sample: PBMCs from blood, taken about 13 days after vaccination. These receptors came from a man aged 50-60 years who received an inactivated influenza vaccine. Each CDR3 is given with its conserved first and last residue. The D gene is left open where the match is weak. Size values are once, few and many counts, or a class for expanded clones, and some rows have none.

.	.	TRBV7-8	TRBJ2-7	CASSLRISTVSYEQYF	TGTGCCAGCAGCTTAAGGATATCGACAGTCTCCTACGAGCAGTACTTC
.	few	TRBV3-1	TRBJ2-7	CASSQGGGRSSYEQYF	TGTGCCAGCAGCCAAGGCGGTGGCAGATCGAGCTACGAGCAGTACTTC
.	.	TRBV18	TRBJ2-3	CASSPQITDTQYF	TGTGCCAGCTCACCCCAGATCACAGATACGCAGTATTTT
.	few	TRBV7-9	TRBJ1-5	CASSRGGRRGQPQHF	TGTGCCAGCAGCCGCGGAGGGCGGCGGGGTCAGCCCCAGCATTTT
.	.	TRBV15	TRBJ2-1	CATSHRPHTGSLYNEQFF	TGTGCCACCAGTCACCGACCCCACACAGGGTCTCTCTACAATGAGCAGTTCTTC
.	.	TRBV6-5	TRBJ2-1	CASSYFGEDEQFF	TGTGCCAGCAGTTACTTCGGGGAGGATGAGCAGTTCTTC
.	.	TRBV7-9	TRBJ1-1	CASSLPGLGMNTEAFF	TGTGCCAGCAGCTTACCGGGACTTGGAATGAACACTGAAGCTTTCTTT
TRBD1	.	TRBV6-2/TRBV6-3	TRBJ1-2	CASSRAGTGNYYGYTF	TGTGCCAGCAGCAGAGCCGGGACAGGGAACTACTATGGCTACACCTTC
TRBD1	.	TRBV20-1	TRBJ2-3	CSARGGGPRDTQYF	TGCAGTGCTAGAGGAGGGGGCCCCAGGGATACGCAGTATTTT
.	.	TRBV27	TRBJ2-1	CASSLFDSLNNEQFF	TGTGCCAGCAGTTTATTCGACAGCCTGAACAATGAGCAGTTCTTC
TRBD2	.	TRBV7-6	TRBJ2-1	CASSSPSLAGGLEQFF	TGTGCCAGCAGCTCCCCATCACTAGCGGGGGGGCTCGAGCAGTTCTTC
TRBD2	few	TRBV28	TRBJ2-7	CASRAGEQDEQYF	TGTGCCTCCAGGGCGGGAGAGCAAGACGAGCAGTACTTC
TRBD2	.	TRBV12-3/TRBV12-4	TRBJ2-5	CASANRLAGGETQYF	TGTGCCAGCGCCAATCGGCTAGCGGGGGGAGAGACCCAGTACTTC
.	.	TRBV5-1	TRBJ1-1	CASSLEPAYNTEAFF	TGCGCCAGCAGCTTGGAACCAGCTTATAACACTGAAGCTTTCTTT
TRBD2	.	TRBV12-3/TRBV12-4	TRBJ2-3	CASSIAGARDTQYF	TGTGCCAGCAGTATAGCGGGAGCAAGAGATACGCAGTATTTT
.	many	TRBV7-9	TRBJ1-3	CASSLSQSSGNTIYF	TGTGCCAGCAGCTTATCACAGAGCTCTGGAAACACCATATATTTT
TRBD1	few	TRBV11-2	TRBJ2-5	CASSWGQVDLWTQYF	TGTGCCAGCAGCTGGGGACAGGTAGACTTATGGACCCAGTACTTC
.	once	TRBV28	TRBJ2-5	CASSFASDPYQETQYF	TGTGCCAGCAGTTTCGCTAGCGACCCGTACCAAGAGACCCAGTACTTC
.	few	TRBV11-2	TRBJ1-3	CASSSLEGTGNTIYF	TGTGCCAGCAGCTCTCTTGAGGGGACTGGAAACACCATATATTTT
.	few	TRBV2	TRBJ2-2	CASSRIGGSGELFF	TGTGCCAGCAGCCGGATCGGGGGTTCCGGGGAGCTGTTTTTT
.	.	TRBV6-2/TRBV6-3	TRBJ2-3	CASSDEGWITDTQYF	TGTGCCAGCAGCGACGAGGGTTGGATCACAGATACGCAGTATTTT
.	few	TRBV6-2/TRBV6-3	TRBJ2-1	CASSYPFPSEGYNEQFF	TGTGCCAGCAGTTACCCCTTCCCCTCGGAGGGGTACAATGAGCAGTTCTTC
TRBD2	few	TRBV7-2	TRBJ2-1	CASSLTQTSGRYEQFF	TGTGCCAGCAGCTTAACCCAGACTAGCGGGAGATATGAGCAGTTCTTC
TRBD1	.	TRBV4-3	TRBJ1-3	CASSQENRDSGGNSIYF	TGCGCCAGCAGCCAAGAGAACCGGGACAGTGGTGGAAACTCCATATATTTT
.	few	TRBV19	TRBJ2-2	CASSTTARGNGELFF	TGTGCCAGTAGTACCACCGCCAGGGGAAACGGGGAGCTGTTTTTT
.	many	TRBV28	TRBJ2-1	CASSLQDYNEQFF	TGTGCCAGCAGTCTGCAGGACTACAATGAGCAGTTCTTC
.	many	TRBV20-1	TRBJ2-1	CSAHYNEQFF	TGCAGTGCCCACTACAATGAGCAGTTCTTC
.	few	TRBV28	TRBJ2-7	CASSSRGWLGQYF	TGTGCCAGCAGTTCCAGGGGTTGGTTGGGGCAGTACTTC
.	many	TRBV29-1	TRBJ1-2	CSVFGDGYTF	TGCAGCGTTTTCGGGGACGGCTACACCTTC
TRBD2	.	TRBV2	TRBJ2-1	CASSDPGLAGGQRNEQFF	TGTGCCAGCAGTGATCCCGGACTAGCGGGGGGGCAGCGCAATGAGCAGTTCTTC
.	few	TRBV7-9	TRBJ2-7	CASSRAQGYEQYF	TGTGCCAGCAGCAGAGCACAGGGCTACGAGCAGTACTTC
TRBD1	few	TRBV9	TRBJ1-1	CASSVSAGPGGNTEAFF	TGTGCCAGCAGCGTATCCGCCGGGCCAGGGGGGAACACTGAAGCTTTCTTT
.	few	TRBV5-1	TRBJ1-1	CASSLYWAMNTEAFF	TGCGCCAGCAGCTTGTACTGGGCCATGAACACTGAAGCTTTCTTT
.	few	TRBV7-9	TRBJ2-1	CASSLVSGTSYNEQFF	TGTGCCAGCAGCTTAGTGTCGGGGACCTCCTACAATGAGCAGTTCTTC
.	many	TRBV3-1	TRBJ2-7	CASSQDVGSYEQYF	TGTGCCAGCAGCCAAGATGTGGGGTCCTACGAGCAGTACTTC
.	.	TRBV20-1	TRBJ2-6	CSARGTGPRSGANVLTF	TGCAGTGCTAGAGGGACCGGGCCCCGCTCTGGGGCCAACGTCCTGACTTTC
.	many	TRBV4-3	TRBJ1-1	CASSLSGLTNTEAFF	TGCGCCAGCAGCCTATCGGGACTCACGAACACTGAAGCTTTCTTT
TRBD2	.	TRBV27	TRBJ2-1	CASSWGGGSYNEQFF	TGTGCCAGCAGTTGGGGGGGAGGTTCCTACAATGAGCAGTTCTTC
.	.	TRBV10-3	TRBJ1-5	CAISETINQPQHF	TGTGCCATCAGTGAGACAATCAATCAGCCCCAGCATTTT
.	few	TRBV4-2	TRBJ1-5	CASSQDEIVGSVQPQHF	TGTGCCAGCAGCCAAGATGAGATTGTTGGGAGCGTGCAGCCCCAGCATTTT
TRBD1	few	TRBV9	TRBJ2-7	CASSARTGGRDEQYF	TGTGCCAGCAGCGCTCGGACAGGGGGCAGGGACGAGCAGTACTTC
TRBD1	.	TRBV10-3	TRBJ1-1	CAISEGQVWEGRTEAFF	TGTGCCATCAGTGAGGGACAGGTCTGGGAGGGTCGAACTGAAGCTTTCTTT
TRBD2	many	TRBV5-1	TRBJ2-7	CASSHPGGYEQYF	TGCGCCAGCAGCCATCCGGGGGGCTACGAGCAGTACTTC
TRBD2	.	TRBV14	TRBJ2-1	CASSQYSGGPPEQFF	TGTGCCAGCAGCCAATATTCGGGAGGGCCCCCTGAGCAGTTCTTC
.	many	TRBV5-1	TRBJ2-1	CASTDGGKVYNEQFF	TGCGCCAGCACGGATGGGGGGAAGGTCTACAATGAGCAGTTCTTC
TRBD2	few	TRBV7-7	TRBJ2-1	CASSLLAGATKREQFF	TGTGCTAGCAGCCTCCTAGCGGGGGCCACAAAACGGGAGCAGTTCTTC
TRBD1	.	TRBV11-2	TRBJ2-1	CASSPSTGTNEQFF	TGTGCCAGCAGCCCCTCGACAGGGACCAATGAGCAGTTCTTC
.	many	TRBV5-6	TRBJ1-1	CASTDRLNTEAFF	TGTGCCAGCACCGACAGGCTGAACACTGAAGCTTTCTTT
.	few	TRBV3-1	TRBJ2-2	CASTGGGTGELFF	TGTGCCAGCACCGGAGGAGGCACCGGGGAGCTGTTTTTT
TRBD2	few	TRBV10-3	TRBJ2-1	CAISDPGGRAHNEQFF	TGTGCCATCAGTGACCCGGGAGGGAGGGCCCACAATGAGCAGTTCTTC
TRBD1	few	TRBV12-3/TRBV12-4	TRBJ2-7	CASRSTGGEQYF	TGTGCCAGCAGGTCCACAGGGGGCGAGCAGTACTTC
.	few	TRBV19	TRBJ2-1	CASSIDVVGSYNEQFF	TGTGCCAGTAGTATAGATGTAGTAGGCTCCTACAATGAGCAGTTCTTC